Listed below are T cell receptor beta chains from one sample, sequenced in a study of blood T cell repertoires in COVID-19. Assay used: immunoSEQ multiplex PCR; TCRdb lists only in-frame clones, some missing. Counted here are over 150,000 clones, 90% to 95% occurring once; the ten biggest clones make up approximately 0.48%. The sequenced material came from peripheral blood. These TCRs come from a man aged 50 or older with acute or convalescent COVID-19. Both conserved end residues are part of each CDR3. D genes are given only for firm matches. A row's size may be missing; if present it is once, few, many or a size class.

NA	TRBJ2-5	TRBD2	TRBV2	CASSEGPSGQETQYF	TGTGCCAGCAGTGAAGGGCCTAGCGGGCAAGAGACCCAGTACTTC
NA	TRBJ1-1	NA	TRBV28	CASWEGGRENTEAFF	TGTGCCAGCTGGGAAGGGGGACGGGAGAACACTGAAGCTTTCTTT
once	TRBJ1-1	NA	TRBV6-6	CASRSDRTSTEAFF	TGTGCCAGCAGAAGCGACAGGACCTCCACTGAAGCTTTCTTT
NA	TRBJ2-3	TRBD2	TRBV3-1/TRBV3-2	CASSQAHLAGRGGGTDTQYF	TGTGCCAGCAGCCAAGCGCATCTAGCGGGAAGGGGAGGGGGCACAGATACGCAGTATTTT
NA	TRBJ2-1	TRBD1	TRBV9	CASSVKTGGNEQFF	TGTGCCAGCAGCGTAAAAACAGGGGGCAATGAGCAGTTCTTC
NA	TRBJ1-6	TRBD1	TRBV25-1	CASTRQGENSPLHF	TGTGCCAGCACCCGACAGGGCGAAAATTCACCCCTCCACTTT
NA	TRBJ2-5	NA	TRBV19	CASSSPPSRALETQYF	TGTGCCAGTAGTAGCCCGCCCAGCAGGGCTTTGGAGACCCAGTACTTC
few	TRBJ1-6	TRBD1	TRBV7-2	CASSLGTGRGASPLHF	TGTGCCAGCAGCTTAGGGACAGGGCGGGGCGCTTCACCCCTCCACTTT
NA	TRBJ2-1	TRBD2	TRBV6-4	CASSIEAGGNNEQFF	TGTGCCAGCAGCATAGAAGCGGGGGGGAACAATGAGCAGTTCTTC
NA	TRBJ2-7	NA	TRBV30	CAWSEEAGPQYEQYF	TGTGCCTGGAGCGAAGAGGCGGGACCGCAGTACGAGCAGTACTTC
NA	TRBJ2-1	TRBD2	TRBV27	CASSSTPGTRLSEQFF	TGTGCCAGCAGTTCAACCCCCGGGACTAGGTTGAGTGAGCAGTTCTTC
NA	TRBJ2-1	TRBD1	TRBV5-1	CASNRDSAKNEQFF	TGCGCCAGTAACCGGGACAGCGCCAAGAATGAGCAGTTCTTC
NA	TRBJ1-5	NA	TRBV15	CATSRDSEGIQPQHF	TGTGCCACCAGCAGAGATTCGGAGGGGATACAACCCCAGCATTTT
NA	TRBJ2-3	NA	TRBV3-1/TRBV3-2	CASSLVRDTQYF	TGTGCCAGCAGCCTGGTGAGGGATACGCAGTATTTT
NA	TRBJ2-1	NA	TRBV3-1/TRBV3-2	CASSPVSASNEQFF	TGTGCCAGCAGCCCGGTCTCCGCCTCCAATGAGCAGTTCTTC